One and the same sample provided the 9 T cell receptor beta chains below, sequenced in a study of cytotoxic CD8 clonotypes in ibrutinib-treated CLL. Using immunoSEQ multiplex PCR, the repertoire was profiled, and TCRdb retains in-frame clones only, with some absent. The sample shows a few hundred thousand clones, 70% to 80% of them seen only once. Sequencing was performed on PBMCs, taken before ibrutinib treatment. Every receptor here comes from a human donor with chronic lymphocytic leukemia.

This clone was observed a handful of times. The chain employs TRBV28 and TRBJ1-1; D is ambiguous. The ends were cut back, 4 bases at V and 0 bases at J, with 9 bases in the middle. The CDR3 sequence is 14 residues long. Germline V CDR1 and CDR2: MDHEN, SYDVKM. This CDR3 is CASSSPALNTEAFF. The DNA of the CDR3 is TGTGCCAGCAGTTCGCCCGCCTTGAACACTGAAGCTTTCTTT.

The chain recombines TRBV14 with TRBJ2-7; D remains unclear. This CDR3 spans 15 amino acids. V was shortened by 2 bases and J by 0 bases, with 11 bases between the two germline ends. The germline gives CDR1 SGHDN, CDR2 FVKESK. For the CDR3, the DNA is TGTGCCAGCAGCCAATACCAGGCCGACTCCTACGAGCAGTACTTC. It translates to CASSQYQADSYEQYF.

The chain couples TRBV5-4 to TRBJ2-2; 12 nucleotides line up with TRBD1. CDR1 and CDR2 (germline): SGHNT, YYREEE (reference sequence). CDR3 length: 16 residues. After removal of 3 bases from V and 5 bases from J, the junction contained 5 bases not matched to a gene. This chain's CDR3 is CASSSGTGGRTGELFF. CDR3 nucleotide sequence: TGTGCCAGCAGCTCCGGGACAGGGGGCCGAACCGGGGAGCTGTTTTTT.

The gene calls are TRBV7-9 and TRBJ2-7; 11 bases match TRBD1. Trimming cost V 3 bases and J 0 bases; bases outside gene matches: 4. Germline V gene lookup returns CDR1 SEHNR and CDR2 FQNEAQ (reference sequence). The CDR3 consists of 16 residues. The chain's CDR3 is CASSFRDRGFSYEQYF. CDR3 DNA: TGTGCCAGCAGCTTTAGGGACAGGGGGTTCTCCTACGAGCAGTACTTC.

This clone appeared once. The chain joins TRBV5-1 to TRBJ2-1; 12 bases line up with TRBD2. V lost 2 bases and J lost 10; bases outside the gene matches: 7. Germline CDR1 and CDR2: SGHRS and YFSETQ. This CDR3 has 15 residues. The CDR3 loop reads CASSFGLAGSEEQFF. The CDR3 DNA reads TGCGCCAGCAGCTTCGGACTAGCGGGATCGGAGGAGCAGTTCTTC.

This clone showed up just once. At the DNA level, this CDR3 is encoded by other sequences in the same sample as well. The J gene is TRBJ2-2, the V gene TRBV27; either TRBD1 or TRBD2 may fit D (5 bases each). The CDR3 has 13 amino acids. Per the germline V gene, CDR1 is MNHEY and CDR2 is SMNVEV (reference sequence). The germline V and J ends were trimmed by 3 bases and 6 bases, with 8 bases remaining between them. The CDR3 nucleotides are TGTGCCAGCAGTTTTCGGGGACCCGGGGAGCTGTTTTTT. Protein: CASSFRGPGELFF.

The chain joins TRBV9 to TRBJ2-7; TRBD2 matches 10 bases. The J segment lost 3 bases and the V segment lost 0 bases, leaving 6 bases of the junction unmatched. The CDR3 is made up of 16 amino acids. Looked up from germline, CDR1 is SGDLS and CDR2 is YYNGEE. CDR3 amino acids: CASSVGASGSYYEQYF. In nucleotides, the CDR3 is TGTGCCAGCAGCGTAGGCGCTAGCGGGAGCTACTACGAGCAGTACTTC. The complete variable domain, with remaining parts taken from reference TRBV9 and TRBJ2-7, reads DSGVTQTPKHLITATGQRVTLRCSPRSGDLSVYWYQQSLDQGLQFLIQYYNGEERAKGNILERFSAQQFPDLHSELNLSSLELGDSALYFCASSVGASGSYYEQYFGPGTRLTVT.

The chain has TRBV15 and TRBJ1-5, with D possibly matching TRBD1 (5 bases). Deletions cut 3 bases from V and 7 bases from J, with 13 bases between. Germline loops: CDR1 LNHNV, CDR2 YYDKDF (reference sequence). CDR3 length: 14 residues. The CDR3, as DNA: TGTGCCACCAGCAGCCGGCAGGGTACCCAGCCCCAGCATTTT. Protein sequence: CATSSRQGTQPQHF.

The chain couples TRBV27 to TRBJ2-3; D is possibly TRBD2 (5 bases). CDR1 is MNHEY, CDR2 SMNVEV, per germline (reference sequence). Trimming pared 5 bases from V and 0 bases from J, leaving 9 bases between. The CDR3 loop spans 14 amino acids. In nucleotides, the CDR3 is TGTGCCAGCAGTCCAAGCGGAAGCACAGATACGCAGTATTTT. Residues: CASSPSGSTDTQYF.